What follows are 8 T cell receptor beta chains derived from one specimen sequenced in a study of blood T cell repertoires in COVID-19 (dated by TCRdb to the early 2020s). Receptor libraries were prepared by the immunoSEQ multiplex PCR assay. Here the immuneACCESS table is served through TCRdb, limited to in-frame sequences with V and J called. Missing clones are a known gap in these copies; in checked studies unresolved V genes cover under half, and the rest lacks a known reason. Within this sample are 65,000 to 80,000 clones, with roughly nine tenths of them counted one time only. The biggest ten clones account for about a sixth of the sample. The sample taken for sequencing was peripheral blood. The receptors stem from a man aged 80 or over in a cohort sampled during active COVID-19.

The chain couples TRBV10-3 to TRBJ1-5, with D perhaps TRBD1 (6 bases). The germline V and J ends were trimmed by 2 bases and 0 bases, with 11 bases remaining between them. Looked up from germline, CDR1 is ENHRY and CDR2 is SYGVKD. This CDR3 has 16 residues. DNA for the CDR3: TGTGCCATCAGTGAGGGACAGCCGTATAGCAATCAGCCCCAGCATTTT. As protein: CAISEGQPYSNQPQHF.

The chain employs TRBV5-1 and TRBJ1-4; possibly TRBD1 for D (6 bases). Trimming shortened V by 2 bases and J by 0 bases, and 11 bases separated the two germline ends. CDR1 is SGHRS, CDR2 YFSETQ, per germline. This CDR3 is 16 amino acids long. CDR3 amino acids: CASSFAGQPTNEKLFF. CDR3 bases: TGCGCCAGCAGCTTCGCTGGACAGCCAACTAATGAAAAACTGTTTTTT.

This clone was seen just once. V gene TRBV6-1 combines with J gene TRBJ1-3; D not resolved. This CDR3 spans 14 amino acids. The V gene's germline CDR1 is MNHNS and CDR2 SASEGT. The ends were cut back, 1 base at V and 1 base at J, with 5 bases in the middle. The CDR3 spells CASSEGGSGNTIYF. In DNA form, the CDR3 reads TGTGCCAGCAGTGAAGGAGGTTCTGGAAACACCATATATTTT.

The gene calls are TRBV27 and TRBJ2-1, with TRBD1 matching 12 bases. The germline CDR1 and CDR2 sequences are MNHEY and SMNVEV (reference sequence). After removal of 7 bases from V and 14 bases from J, the junction contained 12 bases not matched to a gene. There are 14 residues in the CDR3. The CDR3 is CASTGTGGPNPKFF. The CDR3 bases are TGTGCCAGCACAGGGACAGGGGGCCCTAACCCCAAGTTCTTC.

CDR3 in DNA: TGCGCCAGCAGTGAGTCCAGGACTAGCGGGGGGACCAAAGAGACCCAGTACTTC. Translation gives CASSESRTSGGTKETQYF. The genes are TRBV10-1 and TRBJ2-5; TRBD2 matches at 14 bases. The germline gives CDR1 WNHNN, CDR2 SYGVQD (reference sequence). The CDR3 totals 18 residues. V was pared by 0 bases and J by 3 bases, with 6 bases of the junction left unmatched.

The chain has TRBV5-1 and TRBJ1-2; 7 nucleotides agree with TRBD1. The CDR3 contains 15 residues. The trim removed 3 bases at V and 7 bases at J, leaving 12 bases unmatched. Germline CDR1 reads SGHRS; CDR2 reads YFSETQ. This CDR3 is CASSSLAQGVGGYTF. The CDR3 DNA is TGCGCCAGCAGCTCCCTGGCGCAGGGGGTTGGTGGCTACACCTTC.

The chain joins TRBV5-4 to TRBJ1-2; TRBD1 matches 10 bases. The V segment lost 5 bases and the J segment 10 bases; nucleotides outside the gene matches: 11. This CDR3 is 14 amino acids long. CDR1 is SGHNT and CDR2 is YYREEE in the germline V gene (reference sequence). The CDR3 DNA sequence: TGTGCCAGCAGGGAGTATGGACAGGGGGACGACTACACCTTC. This encodes CASREYGQGDDYTF.

This chain links TRBV7-8 with TRBJ1-1, with D possibly being TRBD1 (6 bases). Germline V gene sequence: CDR1 SGHVS, CDR2 FQNEAQ. The CDR3 length is 12 residues. The germline V and J ends were trimmed by 5 bases and 8 bases, with 12 bases remaining between them. CDR3 protein: CASSLGTSEAFF. The CDR3, as DNA: TGTGCCAGCAGCCTAGGGACATCAGAAGCTTTCTTT. The variable domain in full, with the rest retrieved from reference TRBV7-8 and TRBJ1-1, is GAGVSQSPRYKVAKRGQDVALRCDPISGHVSLFWYQQALGQGPEFLTYFQNEAQLDKSGLPSDRFFAERPEGSVSTLKIQRTQQEDSAVYLCASSLGTSEAFFGQGTRLTVV.